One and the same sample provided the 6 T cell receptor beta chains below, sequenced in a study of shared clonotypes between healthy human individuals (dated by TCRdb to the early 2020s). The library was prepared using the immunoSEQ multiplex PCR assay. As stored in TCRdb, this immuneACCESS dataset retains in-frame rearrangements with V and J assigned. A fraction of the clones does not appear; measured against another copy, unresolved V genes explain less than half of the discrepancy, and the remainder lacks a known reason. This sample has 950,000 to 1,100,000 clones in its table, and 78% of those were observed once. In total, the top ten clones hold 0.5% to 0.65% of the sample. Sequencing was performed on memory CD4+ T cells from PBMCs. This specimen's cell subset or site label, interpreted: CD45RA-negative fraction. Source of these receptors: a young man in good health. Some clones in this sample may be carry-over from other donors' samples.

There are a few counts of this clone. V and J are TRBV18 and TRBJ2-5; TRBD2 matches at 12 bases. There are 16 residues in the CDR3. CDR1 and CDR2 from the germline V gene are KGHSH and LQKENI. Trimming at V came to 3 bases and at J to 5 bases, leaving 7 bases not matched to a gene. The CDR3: CASSPRLAGAGETQYF. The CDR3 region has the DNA TGTGCCAGCTCACCCCGACTAGCGGGAGCGGGGGAGACCCAGTACTTC.

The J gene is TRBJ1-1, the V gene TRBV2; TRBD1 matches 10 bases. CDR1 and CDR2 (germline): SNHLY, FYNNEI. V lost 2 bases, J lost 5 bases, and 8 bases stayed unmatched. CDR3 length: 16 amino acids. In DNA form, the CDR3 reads TGTGCCAGCAGTGAATATGGGACAGGGGCAGGGACTGAAGCTTTCTTT. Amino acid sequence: CASSEYGTGAGTEAFF.

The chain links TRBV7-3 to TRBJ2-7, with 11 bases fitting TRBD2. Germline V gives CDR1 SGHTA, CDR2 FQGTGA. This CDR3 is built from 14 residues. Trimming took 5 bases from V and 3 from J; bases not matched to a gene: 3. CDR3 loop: CASSGGTSGYEQYF. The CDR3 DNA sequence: TGTGCCAGCAGCGGAGGGACTAGCGGCTACGAGCAGTACTTC.

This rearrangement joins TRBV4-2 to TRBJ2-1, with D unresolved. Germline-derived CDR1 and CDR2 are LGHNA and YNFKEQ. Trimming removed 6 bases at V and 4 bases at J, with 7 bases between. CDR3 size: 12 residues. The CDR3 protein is CASSLTYNEQFF. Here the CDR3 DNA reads TGTGCCAGCAGTTTGACGTACAATGAGCAGTTCTTC.

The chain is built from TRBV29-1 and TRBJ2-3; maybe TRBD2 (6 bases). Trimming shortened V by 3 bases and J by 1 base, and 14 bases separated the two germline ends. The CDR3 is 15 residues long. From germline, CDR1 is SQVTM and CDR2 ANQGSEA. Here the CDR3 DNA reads TGCAGCGTTGACGGGTCTAGCGCCGGCACAGATACGCAGTATTTT. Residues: CSVDGSSAGTDTQYF.

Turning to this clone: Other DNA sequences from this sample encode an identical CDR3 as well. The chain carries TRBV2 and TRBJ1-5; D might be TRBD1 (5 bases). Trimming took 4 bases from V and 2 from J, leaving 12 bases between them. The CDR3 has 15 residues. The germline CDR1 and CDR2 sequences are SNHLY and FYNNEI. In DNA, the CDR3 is TGTGCCAGCAGTGGGGGCTCGGGGGGCAATCAGCCCCAGCATTTT. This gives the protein CASSGGSGGNQPQHF.